The 7 T cell receptor beta chains listed next were all sequenced from one sample in a study of blood T cells in healthy people across ages. Primers used in a second PCR of about 6 to 11 cycles were a sample-barcoded 5' primer and a J-beta primer mix. Via MiXCR, TCRdb re-called the 5' RACE reads, giving one row per CDR3 protein. Here the sample spans fewer than 800,000 distinct CDR3 sequences, roughly 32% being singletons. Sequencing input: blood. The receptors were sampled from a woman older than 75 in good health.

The CDR3 nucleotides are TGCAGTGCTAGCACCTGGGCGAACACTGAAGCTTTCTTT. Translated: CSASTWANTEAFF. The V gene is TRBV20-1, the J gene TRBJ1-1; no definite D call. The germline V and J ends were trimmed by 3 bases and 1 base, with 9 bases remaining between them. The CDR3 runs to 13 residues. Germline CDR1 is DFQATT and CDR2 is SNEGSKA (reference sequence).

This clonotype has more than one count but fewer than ten. This may arise from a read error, as a much more abundant clone is one base away. The rearrangement uses TRBV27 and TRBJ2-5, with D possibly called TRBD1 or TRBD2 (5 bases each). The CDR3 runs 14 residues. CDR1 and CDR2 from the germline V gene are MNHEY and SMNVEV (reference sequence). The CDR3, as DNA: TGTGCCAGCAGTTTAAGGGGACCGCAAGAGGCCCAGTACTTC. Translated, it gives CASSLRGPQEAQYF.

The rearrangement links TRBV7-9 to TRBJ2-2, with 8 bases identical to TRBD2. With V trimmed by 0 bases and J by 1 base, 1 base remained unmatched. Germline-derived CDR1 and CDR2 are SEHNR and FQNEAQ (reference sequence). The CDR3 spans 16 residues. CDR3 sequence (DNA): TGTGCCAGCAGCTTAGCGGGACTAGGGAACACCGGGGAGCTGTTTTTT. Protein product: CASSLAGLGNTGELFF.

This clonotype was recorded at least ten times. The rearrangement uses TRBV3-1 and TRBJ2-1; either TRBD1 or TRBD2 may supply D (5 bases each). V gave up 1 base and J gave up 1 base, with 11 bases separating them. The CDR3 consists of 16 residues. Germline CDR1 reads LGHDT; CDR2 reads YNNKEL (reference sequence). CDR3 amino acids: CASSQARDVSYNEQFF. The CDR3, as DNA: TGTGCCAGCAGCCAAGCAAGGGACGTTTCCTACAATGAGCAGTTCTTC.

This sequence joins TRBV4-2 and TRBJ1-2; D remains ambiguous. The length of the CDR3 is 12 residues. The V gene's germline CDR1 is LGHNA and CDR2 YNFKEQ. V was shortened by 3 bases and J by 5 bases, with 7 bases between the two germline ends. The CDR3 spells CASSQDRYGYTF. CDR3 bases: TGTGCCAGCAGCCAGGATAGGTATGGCTACACCTTC.

Note on this clonotype: A clone one base away is much larger, so this may be a read error. The CDR3 end shows no conserved phenylalanine or tryptophan, and so a read error is likely. The V and J genes are TRBV5-6 and TRBJ1-2, with 7 bases lining up with TRBD1. The J segment lost 3 bases and the V segment lost 3 bases, leaving 8 bases of the junction unmatched. This CDR3 is 15 amino acids long. In germline, CDR1 is SGHDT, CDR2 YYEEEE. CDR3 amino acids: CASSWGRGRDYGYTV. The CDR3 DNA reads as TGTGCCAGCAGCTGGGGAAGGGGGCGCGACTATGGCTACACCGTC.

This clonotype was detected ten times or more. J is TRBJ1-2 and V is TRBV7-9, with D perhaps TRBD1 (5 bases). Germline CDR1 reads SEHNR; CDR2 reads FQNEAQ (reference sequence). V dropped 6 bases and J dropped 1 base, with 9 bases sitting between them. This CDR3 region has 13 residues. The CDR3: CASSGALNYGYTF. CDR3 nucleotides: TGTGCCAGCAGTGGGGCCCTTAACTATGGCTACACCTTC.